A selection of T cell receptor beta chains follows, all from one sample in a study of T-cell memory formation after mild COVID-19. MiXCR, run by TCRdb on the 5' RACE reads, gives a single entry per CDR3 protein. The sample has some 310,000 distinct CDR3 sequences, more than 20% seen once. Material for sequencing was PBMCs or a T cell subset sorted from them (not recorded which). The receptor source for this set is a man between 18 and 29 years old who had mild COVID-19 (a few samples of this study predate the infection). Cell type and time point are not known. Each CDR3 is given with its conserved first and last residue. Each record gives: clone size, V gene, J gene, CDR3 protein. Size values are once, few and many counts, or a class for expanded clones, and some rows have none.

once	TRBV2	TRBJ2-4	CASRTGGLIENIQYF
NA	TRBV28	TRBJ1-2	CASTPRGRGYYTF
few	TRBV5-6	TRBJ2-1	CASSLWGGPVEQFF
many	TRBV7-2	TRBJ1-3	CASSWDSGNTIYF
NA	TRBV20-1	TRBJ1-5	CSAGGTRQPQHF
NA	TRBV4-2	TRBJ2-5	CASSQGRGAEETQYF
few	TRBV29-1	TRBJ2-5	CSVRGYQETQYF
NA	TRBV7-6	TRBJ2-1	CASSLEGGSSYNEQFF
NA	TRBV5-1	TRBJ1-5	CASNQPQHF
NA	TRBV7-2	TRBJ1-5	CASRQTGGGNQPQHF
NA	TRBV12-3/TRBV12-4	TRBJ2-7	CASTNGGYEQYF
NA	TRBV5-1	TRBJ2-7	CASSLEPARRSYEQYF
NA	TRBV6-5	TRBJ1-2	CASSYSLGLQDGYTF
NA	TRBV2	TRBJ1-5	CASSASGYQPQHF
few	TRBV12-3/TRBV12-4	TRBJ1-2	CASTTGENYGYTF
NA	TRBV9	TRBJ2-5	CASSVGNSQETQYF
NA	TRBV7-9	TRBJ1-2	CASSRGGDTGLYGYTF
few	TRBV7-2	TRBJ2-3	CASSLAQAGVGTDTQYF
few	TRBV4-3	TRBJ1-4	CASSQDGTAGPYEKLFF
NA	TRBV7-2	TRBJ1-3	CASTPGSILGGNTIYF
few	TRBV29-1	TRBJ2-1	CSVPEGKEQFF
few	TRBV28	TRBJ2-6	CASSLGDSSGANVLTF
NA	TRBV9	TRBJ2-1	CASSVGPVYEQFF
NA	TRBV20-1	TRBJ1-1	CSAPIREGNTEAFF
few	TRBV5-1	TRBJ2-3	CASSLGGGAADTQYF
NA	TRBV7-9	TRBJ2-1	CASSLLRVVFRGLVANEQFF
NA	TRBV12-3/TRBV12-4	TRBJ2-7	CASNRDGGAYEQYF
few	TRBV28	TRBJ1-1	CASKRVNTEAFF
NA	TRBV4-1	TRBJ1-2	CASSQERGALYGYTF
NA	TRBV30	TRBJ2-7	CAWTRAASSYEQYF
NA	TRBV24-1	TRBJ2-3	CATSDHGLGEDTQYF
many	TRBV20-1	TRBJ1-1	CSAKDHLEAFF
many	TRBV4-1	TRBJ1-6	CASSPAPGQGYPSPLHF
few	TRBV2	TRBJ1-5	CASSLDRDRVNQPQHF
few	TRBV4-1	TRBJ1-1	CASSHPGQSNTEAFF
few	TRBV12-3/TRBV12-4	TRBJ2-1	CASRPGQAYNEQFF
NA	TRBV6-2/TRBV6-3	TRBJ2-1	CASSHPGQGKNEQFF
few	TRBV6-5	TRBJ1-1	CASTQGTWNTEAFF
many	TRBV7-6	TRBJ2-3	CASSVAGEVDTQYF
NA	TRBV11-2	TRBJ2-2	CAGAASAAGELFF
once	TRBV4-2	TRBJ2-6	CASSHDASVIAGGSGANVLTF
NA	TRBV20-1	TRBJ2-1	CSASGIWYNEQFF
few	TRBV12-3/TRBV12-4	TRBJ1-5	CASSLVPPGQPQHF
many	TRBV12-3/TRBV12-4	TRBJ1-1	CASSTGEGTEAFF
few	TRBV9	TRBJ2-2	CASSVDSGGGTGELFF
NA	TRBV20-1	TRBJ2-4	CSAARQGASAKNIQYF
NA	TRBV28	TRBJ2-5	CATGRGGVETQYF
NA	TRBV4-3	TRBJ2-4	CASSRGQGAFDIQYF
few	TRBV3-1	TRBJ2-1	CASSPLTGGPGDEQFF
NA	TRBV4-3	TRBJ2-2	CASSQFGETGELFF
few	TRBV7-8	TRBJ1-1	CASSTIRQATEAFF
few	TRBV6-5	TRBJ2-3	CASSYRSLADTQYF
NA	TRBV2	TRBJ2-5	CASSVLAGAETQYF